This TCR beta chain was sequenced for a study of cytomegalovirus exposure and HLA in healthy donors (dated 2017 in TCRdb). At the level of the whole study: According to an earlier analysis of 587 of the donors, some 180 million T cells yielded approximately 120 million unique TCR beta sequences and more than 250 Gb of sequence data. Across some 400 genotyped donors of the cohort, an average of approximately 220,000 unique TCR beta nucleotide sequences per donor were sequenced, and 15% to 20% of those sequences were non-productive. Every discovery cohort repertoire had been produced on one sequencing platform. The study aimed to test whether signatures of past pathogen exposure could be identified by cataloging public T cell receptors. Among the roughly 430 genotyped donors, around 79% belonged to the genetic ancestry cluster associated with self-reported Caucasian donors. To decide whether each TCR beta V gene segment behaved as functional or pseudogenic, an earlier analysis of some 570 of the donors relied on high-throughput TCR beta sequencing. Donor age, sex, ethnicity and CMV serostatus were compiled together with the repertoire data. A few DR-DQ haplotypes were handled as single units for association and clustering because linkage in the cohort was strong. In the later analysis, no new phenotypic data were used to find candidate immune exposures; instead, reliance was placed on TCR beta sequences and their occurrence across donors. The number of donors typed differed by locus, with roughly 629-640 for A, B, C, DRB1 and DQB1, around 560 for DQA1, approximately 570 for DPA1, and 450 to 480 for DPB1. A later genetic analysis used genome-wide SNP genotypes for about three fifths of the roughly 700 donors, treating that subset as a discovery cohort. An early release that covered some 630 HLA-typed donors contained 250 to 350 gigabases of sequencing data and approximately 85 million unique TCR sequences. The T cell repertoires of 666 subjects were profiled by immunosequencing and related to cytomegalovirus serostatus. Along with the roughly 610-subject first cohort, a separate validation cohort of over 90 different subjects was used. To study patterns of TCR occurrence, a later analysis re-analyzed previously published TCR beta repertoires from 666 donors and added high-resolution HLA genotyping. Class I and class II HLA loci were covered by the typing at four-digit resolution. To predict cytomegalovirus infection status, the study brought together high-throughput TCR immunosequencing, statistical association of individual TCRs with disease status, and machine learning.

Study-wide findings and limitations: Compared with equally common non-associated chains, HLA-associated TCR beta chains in a later analysis were more clonally expanded and had lower generation probabilities. Most TCR sequences were seen in very few donors, while some public TCRs were found in many individuals. According to a later analysis, parvovirus B19, influenza, CMV and Epstein-Barr virus appeared linked to several top co-occurrence clusters. V-gene and J-gene trimming of TCR beta chains was associated with a missense DCLRE1C variant in a later genetic analysis, and the association was replicated in an independent cohort. In an earlier analysis of approximately 590 of the donors, most TCR beta V segments appeared in productive rearrangements about 90% or about 30% of the time, broadly matching IMGT annotations. A further reported finding was that TCR beta sequences accurately predicted the HLA-A and HLA-B alleles for most subjects in the first cohort. The classifier was reported to diagnose cytomegalovirus status with high specificity and sensitivity in both the original cohort and the validation cohort. Three of the identified cytomegalovirus-associated TCR beta chains were confirmed in vitro to be specific for cytomegalovirus antigens. A later analysis found that most CMV-associated TCR beta chains appeared HLA-restricted, with HLA associations seemingly driven largely by CMV exposure. The authors suggested that the approach could potentially be extended to other disease states and immunological phenotypes. Presence/absence analyses assumed roughly uniform sequencing depth across donors, an assumption that may not hold. Because counts were too low, about 15 rarely observed V segments, including chromosome 9 orphons, were left out of the earlier analysis of about 620 of the donors. The cohort was sequenced for TCR beta chains only, and without alpha or paired-chain data the features that could be detected were limited. Linkage disequilibrium might explain the correlated functional status among segregating V segments, but an unknown experimental factor could not be excluded. Some IMGT-functional V segments, including TRBV6-2 and TRBV6-3, could not be told apart with the 87-base-pair reads, so those segments were excluded. Immune exposure information for the cohort was limited to CMV serostatus. In a later analysis, TCR association rates were found to vary across HLA loci, with the most associated TCRs seen for DRB1 alleles and the fewest for HLA-C alleles. Strong co-occurrence of HLA alleles, especially DR and DQ, made assigning TCR associations to individual alleles difficult. In the study, around 150 TCR beta chains were listed as associated with cytomegalovirus. Compared with the approximately 600-donor mean, donors in an Asian-associated ancestry cluster had fewer N-insertions in productive TCRs, according to a later genetic analysis. Specific HLA alleles were associated with more than 15,000 TCR beta sequences at a false discovery rate of 0.05 in a later analysis. Because HLA typing was unavailable for some donors at each locus, only the typed subset was used in association tests. A cluster of highly shared sequence variants was judged likely to be a technical artifact of the sequencing pipeline.

The germline V gene encodes CDR1 SGHRS and CDR2 YFSETQ. There are 15 amino acids in the CDR3, from cysteine to phenylalanine inclusive. Only the CDR3 part of the read is kept: 45 bases, read in frame from the first base. Trimming removed 0 bases from V and 4 bases from J, leaving 13 bases between the germline ends. The cohort was made up of 666 healthy bone marrow donors. At the time of sampling, all cohort members were nominally healthy, though unrecorded immune exposures were likely present. The donor tested CMV seropositive and was one of the 289 seropositive cohort members. Every donor gave a peripheral blood sample, and the peripheral blood mononuclear cells from that sample were used for TCR beta sequencing. The Qiagen DNeasy Blood Extraction Kit was used to extract genomic DNA from the blood cell samples. With respect to this clone: Its cognate antigen has yet to be identified. The record has no base qualities; no much larger clone is one base away.

Libraries came from the immunoSEQ multiplex PCR assay. For the multiplex PCR, a mixture combining 60 forward primers for TCR Vbeta segments and 13 reverse primers for TCR Jbeta segments was used. The CDR3 region of rearranged TCR beta genes was amplified from genomic DNA with a multiplex PCR assay. The amplified TCR beta libraries were sequenced on the Illumina HiSeq System as 87-base-pair reads. The paper's processing steps were these. A later analysis tallied 80 million to 95 million unique TCR beta chains across the 700 or so repertoires, and some 10 million of those chains were shared by two or more donors. To remove PCR and sequencing errors, raw reads were error-corrected and collapsed into unique sequences using a nearest-neighbor algorithm that merged closely related sequences. To assign V, D and J gene segments, CDR3 sequences were aligned to IMGT reference sequences. For a sequence to be retained, a match of at least six nucleotides was required to both a V gene segment and a J gene segment. A rearrangement was called productive if the CDR3 had no stop codons and remained in frame with V and J, and every other rearrangement was called non-productive. CDR3 was defined according to IMGT convention as the region running from the second conserved V-encoded cysteine to the conserved J-encoded phenylalanine. The earlier analysis of about 610 of the donors excluded any sequence lacking an unambiguous match to a single V gene segment. An earlier analysis of several hundred of the donors called V segments functional above 56.7% productive rearrangements and segregating when the between-donor standard deviation exceeded 5%. A statistical classification framework was built to diagnose cytomegalovirus status from the catalog of TCR beta chain sequences. V and J gene assignment, in a later analysis, came from comparing TCR nucleotide sequences with IMGT/GENE-DB human TR gene sequences. The TCRdist pipeline was used in a later analysis to assign CDR3 sequences and most-parsimonious VDJ recombination scenarios. In a later analysis, every TCR beta chain was defined by the combination of its CDR3 amino acid sequence and its V-gene family, and reads without a unique V-gene family were dropped. To address suspected cross-contamination and a sequencing artifact, a later analysis removed approximately 590 highly shared, low-generation-probability nucleotide sequences. In a later analysis, a clonal expansion index for each public chain was calculated from normalized within-repertoire ranks of inferred template counts. In a later analysis, generation probabilities were computed with a VDJ recombination model fitted to out-of-frame rearrangements, and the resulting probabilities were checked against IGoR. A later analysis scored TCR-TCR, TCR-HLA and TCR-CMV co-occurrence with hypergeometric tests, applying a repertoire-size bias correction to TCR pairs. To estimate false discovery rates, a later analysis permuted the HLA or CMV assignments 20 times. In a later analysis, co-occurring TCRs were grouped using DBSCAN, with TCRdist sequence similarity added in when clustering inside HLA-allele-positive subsets. Repertoires with fewer than 30,000 or more than 120,000 public chains, plus five repertoires with anomalous nucleotide sharing, were excluded from co-occurrence clustering. TCRdb retrieved this table from immuneACCESS and kept in-frame rearrangements only. Not all clones are present; in checked studies, unresolved V genes account for under half, and no reason is known for the remainder. V and J calls and clone size come straight from that table; D and trimming were deduced from the DNA. This sample comprises some 65,000 clones, 70% to 80% of them detected only once. The biggest ten clones account for around 2.9% of the sample.

The receptor chain draws on TRBV5-1 and TRBJ1-2; the best D guess is TRBD1, with 5 bases matching. This clonotype originated in a girl under 18 in good health and CMV-seropositive. Sequencing used PBMCs. The DNA sequence is as follows: TGCGCCAGCAGCTTGGAGGACGGGGGTGCCTATGGCTACACCTTC. This sequence encodes CASSLEDGGAYGYTF.